This T cell receptor (beta chain) was recovered during a study of blood T cell repertoires in COVID-19. Profiling relied on immunoSEQ multiplex PCR, and the TCRdb table lists in-frame clones only, not all of them. The sample yields 150,000 to 200,000 clones, more than 75% seen once. The clonotype was recovered from a man younger than 35 with active or convalescent COVID-19. The sequenced sample was peripheral blood.

CDR3 sequence reads: CASSLGVAGALEQFF. As DNA, the CDR3 is TGTGCCAGCAGCTTGGGCGTTGCGGGGGCCCTTGAGCAGTTCTTC. The V gene is TRBV5-4, the J gene TRBJ2-1, with D tentatively TRBD2 (7 bases). This CDR3 region has 15 residues. Germline V gives CDR1 SGHNT, CDR2 YYREEE (reference sequence). V dropped 0 bases and J dropped 9 bases, with 16 bases sitting between them.